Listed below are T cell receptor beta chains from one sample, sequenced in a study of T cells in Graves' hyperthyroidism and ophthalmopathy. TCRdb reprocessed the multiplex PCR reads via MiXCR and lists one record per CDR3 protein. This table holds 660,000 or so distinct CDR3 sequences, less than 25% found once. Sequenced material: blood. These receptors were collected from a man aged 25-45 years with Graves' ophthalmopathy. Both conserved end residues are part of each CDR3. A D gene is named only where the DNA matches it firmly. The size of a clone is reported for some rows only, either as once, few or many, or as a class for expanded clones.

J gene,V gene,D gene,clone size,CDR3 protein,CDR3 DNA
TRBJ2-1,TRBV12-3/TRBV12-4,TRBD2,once,CASSLPSGSYDEQFF,TGTGCCAGCAGTTTACCTAGCGGGAGTTATGATGAGCAGTTCTTC
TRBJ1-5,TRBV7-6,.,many,CASGRNSNQPQHF,TGTGCCAGCGGCAGGAATAGCAATCAGCCCCAGCATTTT
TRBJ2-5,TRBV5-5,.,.,CASSYLLGETQYF,TGTGCCAGCAGCTACCTTTTGGGGGAGACCCAGTACTTC
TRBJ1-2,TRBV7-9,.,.,CASSLGMDPYGYTF,TGTGCCAGCAGCTTAGGAATGGATCCTTATGGCTACACCTTC
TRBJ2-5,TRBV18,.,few,CASSPPGTSWLETQYF,TGTGCCAGCTCACCACCAGGAACTAGCTGGTTAGAGACCCAGTACTTC
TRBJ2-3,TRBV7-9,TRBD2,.,CASGLGTSGPDTQYF,TGTGCCAGCGGCCTGGGGACTAGCGGGCCAGATACGCAGTATTTT
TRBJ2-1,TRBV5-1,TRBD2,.,CASSPSSGLEQFF,TGCGCCAGCAGCCCATCCTCGGGACTAGAGCAGTTCTTC
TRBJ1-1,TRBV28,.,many,CASTQGHTNTEAFF,TGTGCCAGCACCCAGGGACACACGAACACTGAAGCTTTCTTT
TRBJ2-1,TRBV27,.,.,CASSFGTQQFF,TGTGCCAGCAGTTTTGGGACGCAGCAGTTCTTC
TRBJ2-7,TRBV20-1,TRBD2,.,CSAPGLAEGDEQYF,TGCAGTGCCCCGGGACTAGCGGAGGGGGACGAGCAGTACTTC